This T cell receptor (beta chain) was captured in a study of cytomegalovirus exposure and HLA in healthy donors (TCRdb year 2017). General notes on the study: An earlier analysis of some 500 of the donors reported 250 to 350 Gb of sequence data and 100 million to 130 million unique TCR beta sequences from some 180 million T cells. An early release that covered more than 550 HLA-typed donors contained 300 to 350 gigabases of sequencing data and tens of millions of unique TCR sequences. Of the 300 to 500 genotyped donors, roughly 80% were placed in the genetic ancestry cluster associated with self-reported Caucasian donors. The study aimed to test whether signatures of past pathogen exposure could be identified by cataloging public T cell receptors. The T cell repertoires of around 730 subjects were profiled by immunosequencing and related to cytomegalovirus serostatus. In addition to the first cohort of 666 subjects, a separate validation cohort of 130 or so different subjects was used. To predict cytomegalovirus infection status, the study brought together high-throughput TCR immunosequencing, statistical association of individual TCRs with disease status, and machine learning. A later analysis re-analyzed previously published TCR beta repertoires from about 730 donors and added high-resolution HLA genotyping to study TCR occurrence patterns. Rather than drawing on any new phenotypic data, the later analysis identified candidate immune exposures from TCR beta sequences and the way those sequences occurred across donors. In an earlier analysis of roughly 580 of the donors, high-throughput TCR beta sequencing was used to judge whether each TCR beta V gene segment behaved as functional or pseudogenic. Donor age, sex, ethnicity and CMV serostatus were compiled alongside the repertoire data. A later genetic analysis took genome-wide SNP genotypes for about three fifths of the 666 donors and used that subset as a discovery cohort. All discovery cohort repertoires had been generated using a single sequencing platform. Class I and class II HLA loci were covered by the typing at four-digit resolution. The number of donors typed differed by locus, with 629-630 for A, B, C, DRB1 and DQB1, around 500 for DQA1, over 600 for DPA1, and 400 to 490 for DPB1. Because of strong linkage in the cohort, roughly five DR-DQ haplotypes were treated as single units for association and clustering. On average, around 240,000 unique TCR beta nucleotide sequences were sequenced per donor among more than 350 genotyped donors of the cohort, with roughly 18% of those sequences being non-productive.

The CDR1 and CDR2 encoded by the germline V gene (reference sequence) are GTSNPN and SVGIG. Reading from cysteine to phenylalanine, the CDR3 counts 18 amino acids. The read is trimmed to its CDR3 DNA, 54 bases read in frame from base 1. V is reduced by 0 bases and J by 0 bases, leaving a spacing of 20 bases between them. Comment on this clone: Its antigen remains unidentified.

The cohort was made up of hundreds of healthy bone marrow donors. All cohort members were sampled while nominally healthy, although unrecorded immune exposures were likely present. The donor was CMV seronegative and was included in the group of approximately 350 seronegative cohort members. Every donor gave a peripheral blood sample, and the peripheral blood mononuclear cells from that sample were used for TCR beta sequencing. Genomic DNA was extracted from the blood cell samples with the Qiagen DNeasy Blood Extraction Kit. To prepare the library, the immunoSEQ multiplex PCR assay was applied. For the multiplex PCR, a mixture combining 60 forward primers for TCR Vbeta segments and 13 reverse primers for TCR Jbeta segments was used. Amplification of the CDR3 region of rearranged TCR beta genes was performed with a multiplex PCR assay on genomic DNA. The Illumina HiSeq System was used to sequence the amplified TCR beta libraries as 87-base-pair reads. The original methods were these. A later analysis counted about 76 million unique TCR beta chains across the 650 to 800 repertoires, and around 12 million of these chains were shared by at least two donors. To remove PCR and sequencing errors, raw reads were error-corrected and collapsed into unique sequences using a nearest-neighbor algorithm that merged closely related sequences. Alignment of CDR3 sequences to IMGT reference sequences was used to assign V, D and J gene segments. For a sequence to be retained, a match of at least six nucleotides to both a V gene segment and a J gene segment was required. Rearrangements were classified as productive when the CDR3 lacked stop codons and remained in frame with V and J, and all other rearrangements were classified as non-productive. CDR3 was defined by IMGT convention, running from the second conserved V-encoded cysteine to the conserved J-encoded phenylalanine. The earlier analysis of some 540 of the donors excluded any sequence lacking an unambiguous match to a single V gene segment. In an earlier analysis of 450 to 750 of the donors, a V segment was called functional when productive rearrangements were above 56.7%, and segregating when the standard deviation between donors exceeded 5%. A statistical classification framework was built to diagnose cytomegalovirus status from the catalog of TCR beta chain sequences. In a later analysis, V and J genes were assigned by comparing TCR nucleotide sequences against IMGT/GENE-DB human TR gene sequences. A later analysis assigned CDR3 sequences and most-parsimonious VDJ recombination scenarios with the TCRdist pipeline. A later analysis defined each TCR beta chain by its CDR3 amino acid sequence plus V-gene family, and excluded reads lacking a unique V-gene family. A later analysis removed 450 to 600 highly shared, low-generation-probability nucleotide sequences to deal with suspected cross-contamination and a sequencing artifact. For each public chain, a later analysis derived a clonal expansion index from normalized ranks of inferred template counts within each repertoire. In a later analysis, generation probabilities were computed with a VDJ recombination model fitted to out-of-frame rearrangements, and the resulting probabilities were checked against IGoR. In a later analysis, TCR-TCR, TCR-HLA and TCR-CMV co-occurrence was scored with hypergeometric tests, and a repertoire-size bias correction was applied to TCR pairs. False discovery rates were estimated in a later analysis by permuting HLA or CMV assignments 20 times. In a later analysis, co-occurring TCRs were grouped with DBSCAN, and TCRdist sequence similarity was added when clustering was performed within HLA-allele-positive subsets. For co-occurrence clustering, repertoires with fewer than 30,000 or more than 120,000 public chains were excluded, along with roughly 5 repertoires with anomalous nucleotide sharing. TCRdb's version of the immuneACCESS table is confined to in-frame rearrangements and falls short of the full clone set. An unresolved V gene accounts for under half of the shortfall where checked; the remainder is of unknown origin. D and trimming were read from the DNA, whereas the V and J calls and clone size are those reported in that table. The table for this sample records approximately 110,000 clones. The ten biggest clones cover about 0.93% of the sample.

What the study reported, not specific to this receptor: The authors suggested that the approach could potentially be generalized to other disease states and immunological phenotypes. A cluster of highly shared sequence variants was judged likely to be a technical artifact of the sequencing pipeline. The presence/absence analyses assumed that sequencing depth was roughly uniform across donors, and that assumption may not be true. According to a later analysis, most CMV-associated TCR beta chains appeared to be HLA-restricted, and the HLA associations seemed to be driven largely by CMV exposure. The cohort was sequenced for TCR beta chains only, and without alpha or paired-chain data the features that could be detected were limited. Cytomegalovirus status was reported to be diagnosed by the classifier with high specificity and sensitivity in both the original and validation cohorts. Because the 87-base-pair reads could not distinguish some IMGT-functional V segments, including TRBV6-2 and TRBV6-3, those segments were excluded. In a later analysis, HLA-associated TCR beta chains were found to be more clonally expanded and to have lower generation probabilities than equally common non-associated chains. In a later analysis, 15,000 to 20,000 TCR beta sequences were associated with specific HLA alleles at a false discovery rate of 0.05. In a later genetic analysis, a missense DCLRE1C variant was associated with V-gene and J-gene trimming of TCR beta chains, and the association was replicated in an independent cohort. Several of the top co-occurrence clusters appeared to be linked to parvovirus B19, influenza, CMV and Epstein-Barr virus, according to a later analysis. Broadly in line with IMGT annotations, most TCR beta V segments showed up in productive rearrangements about 87% or about 30% of the time in an earlier analysis of some 590 of the donors. In the study, around 150 TCR beta chains were listed as associated with cytomegalovirus. Most TCR sequences were observed very rarely across donors, whereas some public TCRs were present in many individuals. A further reported finding was that TCR beta sequences accurately predicted the HLA-A and HLA-B alleles for most subjects in the first cohort. A few of the identified cytomegalovirus-associated TCR beta chains were confirmed in vitro to be specific for cytomegalovirus antigens. According to a later genetic analysis, donors in an Asian-associated ancestry cluster had fewer N-insertions in productive TCRs than the approximately 690-donor mean. In a later analysis, the rate of TCR association differed among HLA loci, with DRB1 alleles having the most associated TCRs and HLA-C alleles having the fewest. Because counts were too low, some 17 rarely observed V segments, including chromosome 9 orphons, were excluded from the earlier analysis of a few hundred of the donors. Because HLA typing was unavailable for some donors at each locus, only the typed subset was used in association tests. Linkage disequilibrium might explain the correlated functional status among segregating V segments, but an unknown experimental factor could not be excluded. For the cohort, immune exposure information was limited to CMV serostatus. Assigning TCR associations to individual alleles was difficult when HLA alleles, especially DR and DQ, strongly co-occurred.

The receptor's source is a man aged 18 to 30 in good health and CMV-seronegative. Recombination joined TRBV30 with TRBJ1-2; too little of a D gene remains to name it. Sample: PBMCs. The DNA sequence reads TGTGCCTGGAGTGTACGGAGGGCCTATCGCCTAGCTAACTATGGCTACACCTTC. The translation is CAWSVRRAYRLANYGYTF.